Given below is one T cell receptor (beta chain) in context. As yet, its antigen is unknown. The sample is drawn from a study of cytomegalovirus exposure and HLA in healthy donors. Study-level information: Across 300 to 400 genotyped donors, 81% landed in the Caucasian-associated ancestry cluster. Study-wide points: Across all donors, roughly uniform sequencing depth was an assumption of the presence/absence analyses.

60 Vbeta and 13 Jbeta primers were used in PCR. Measured with immunoSEQ multiplex PCR; TCRdb has only the in-frame clones, and not every one. The repertoire holds under 200,000 clones, around 65% seen once, with 2.8% in the top ten. The length of the CDR3 is 17 residues. Germline CDR1 reads MGHRA; CDR2 reads YSYEKL. The receptor was derived from a woman aged 40-49 years in good health and CMV-seropositive. The sequenced sample consisted of PBMCs. The V gene is TRBV4-1, the J gene TRBJ2-5; 12 bases are shared with TRBD2. The J call may be incorrect, as the DNA end agrees better with TRBJ2-7. DNA of the CDR3: TGCGCCAGCAAAAAGGGGCTAGCGGGGGGGAAATCCTACGAGCAGTACTTC. Protein product: CASKKGLAGGKSYEQYF.